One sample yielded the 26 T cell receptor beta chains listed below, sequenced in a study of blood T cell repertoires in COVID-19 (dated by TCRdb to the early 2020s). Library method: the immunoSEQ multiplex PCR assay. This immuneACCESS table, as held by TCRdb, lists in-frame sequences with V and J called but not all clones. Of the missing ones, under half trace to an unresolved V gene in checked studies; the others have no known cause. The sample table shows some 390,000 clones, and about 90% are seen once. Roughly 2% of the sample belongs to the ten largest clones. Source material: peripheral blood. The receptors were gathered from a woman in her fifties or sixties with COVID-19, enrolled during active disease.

The CDR3 here is CASSSPGTTPETQYF. The CDR3 region has the DNA TGTGCCAGCAGCTCGCCCGGAACTACACCGGAGACCCAGTACTTC. The V gene is TRBV13, the J gene TRBJ2-5; D not certain. Germline V gene data show CDR1 as PRHDT and CDR2 as FYEKMQ (reference sequence). The V end was cut by 4 bases, the J end by 5 bases, with 17 bases between. This CDR3 region has 15 residues.

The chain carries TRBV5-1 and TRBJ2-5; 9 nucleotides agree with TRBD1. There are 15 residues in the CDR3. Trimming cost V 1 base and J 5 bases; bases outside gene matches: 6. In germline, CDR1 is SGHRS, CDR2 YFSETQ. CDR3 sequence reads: CASSLPTGGYETQYF. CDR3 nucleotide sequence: TGCGCCAGCAGCTTGCCTACAGGGGGCTATGAGACCCAGTACTTC. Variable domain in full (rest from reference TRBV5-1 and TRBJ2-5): KAGVTQTPRYLIKTRGQQVTLSCSPISGHRSVSWYQQTPGQGLQFLFEYFSETQRNKGNFPGRFSGRQFSNSRSEMNVSTLELGDSALYLCASSLPTGGYETQYFGPGTRLLVL.

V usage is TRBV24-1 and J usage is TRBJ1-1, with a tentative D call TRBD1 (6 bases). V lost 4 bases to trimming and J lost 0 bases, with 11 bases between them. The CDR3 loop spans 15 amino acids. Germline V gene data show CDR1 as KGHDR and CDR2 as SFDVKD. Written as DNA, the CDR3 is TGTGCCACCAGTGACCCGGACAGTCTGAACACTGAAGCTTTCTTT. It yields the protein CATSDPDSLNTEAFF.

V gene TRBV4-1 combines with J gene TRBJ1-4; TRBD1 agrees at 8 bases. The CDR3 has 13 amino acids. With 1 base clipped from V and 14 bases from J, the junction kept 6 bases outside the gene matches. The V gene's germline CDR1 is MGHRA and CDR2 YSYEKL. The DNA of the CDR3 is TGCGCCAGCAGCCAAGGGACAGGGCGCATCCTGTTTTTT. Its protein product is CASSQGTGRILFF.

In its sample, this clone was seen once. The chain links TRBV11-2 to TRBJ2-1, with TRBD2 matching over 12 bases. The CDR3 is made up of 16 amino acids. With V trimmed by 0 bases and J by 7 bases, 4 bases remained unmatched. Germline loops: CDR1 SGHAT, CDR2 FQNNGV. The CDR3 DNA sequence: TGTGCCAGCAGCTTAGATCTAGCGGGGGGGTCGAATGAGCAGTTCTTC. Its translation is CASSLDLAGGSNEQFF.

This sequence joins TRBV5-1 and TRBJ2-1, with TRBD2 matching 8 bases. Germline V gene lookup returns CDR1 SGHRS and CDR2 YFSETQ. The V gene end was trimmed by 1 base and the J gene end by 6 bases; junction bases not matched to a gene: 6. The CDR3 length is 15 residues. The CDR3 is CASSLKAGGGNEQFF. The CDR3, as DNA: TGCGCCAGCAGCTTGAAGGCGGGGGGAGGCAATGAGCAGTTCTTC.

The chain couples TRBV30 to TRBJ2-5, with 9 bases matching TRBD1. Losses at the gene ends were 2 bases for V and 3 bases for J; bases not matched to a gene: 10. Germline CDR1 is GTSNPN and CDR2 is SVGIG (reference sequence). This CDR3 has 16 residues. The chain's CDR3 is CAWSTGQGKFEETQYF. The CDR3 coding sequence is TGTGCCTGGAGTACGGGACAGGGAAAATTCGAAGAGACCCAGTACTTC.

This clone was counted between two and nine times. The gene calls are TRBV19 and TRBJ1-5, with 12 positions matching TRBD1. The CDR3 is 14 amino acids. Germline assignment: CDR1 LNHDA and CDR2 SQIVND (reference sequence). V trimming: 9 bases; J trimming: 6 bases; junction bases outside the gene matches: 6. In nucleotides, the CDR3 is TGTGCCAGCTGGGACAGGGGGCAAGGTCAGCCCCAGCATTTT. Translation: CASWDRGQGQPQHF.

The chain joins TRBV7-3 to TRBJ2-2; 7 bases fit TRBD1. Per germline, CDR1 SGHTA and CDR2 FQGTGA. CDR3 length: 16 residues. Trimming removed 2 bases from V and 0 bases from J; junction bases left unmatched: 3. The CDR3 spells CASSLWGQPNTGELFF. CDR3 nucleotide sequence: TGTGCCAGCAGCTTATGGGGACAGCCGAACACCGGGGAGCTGTTTTTT.

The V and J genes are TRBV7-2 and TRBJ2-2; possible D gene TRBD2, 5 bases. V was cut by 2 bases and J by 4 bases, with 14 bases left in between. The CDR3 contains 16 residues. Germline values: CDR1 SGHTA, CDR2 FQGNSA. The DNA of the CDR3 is TGTGCCAGCAGCTTAATTCCGGGGTCGGTCACCGGGGAGCTGTTTTTT. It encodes CASSLIPGSVTGELFF.

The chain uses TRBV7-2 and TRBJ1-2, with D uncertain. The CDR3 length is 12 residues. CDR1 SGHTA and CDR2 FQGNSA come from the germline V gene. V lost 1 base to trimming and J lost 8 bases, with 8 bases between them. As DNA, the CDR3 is TGTGCCAGCAGCTTAGTATGGGAGGGCTACACCTTC. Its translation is CASSLVWEGYTF.

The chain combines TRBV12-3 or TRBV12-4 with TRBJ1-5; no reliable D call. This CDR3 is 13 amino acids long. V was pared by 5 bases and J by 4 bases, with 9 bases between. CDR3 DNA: TGTGCCAGCAGTCCTAATTGGAATCAGCCCCAGCATTTT. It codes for CASSPNWNQPQHF.

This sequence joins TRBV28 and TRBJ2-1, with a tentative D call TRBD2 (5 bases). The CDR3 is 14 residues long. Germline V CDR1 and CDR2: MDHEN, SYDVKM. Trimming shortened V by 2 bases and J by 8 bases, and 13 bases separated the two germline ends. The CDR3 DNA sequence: TGTGCCAGCAGTTTAGTCGCTAGCCCGGATGAGCAGTTCTTC. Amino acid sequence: CASSLVASPDEQFF. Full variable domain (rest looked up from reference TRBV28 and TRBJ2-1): DVKVTQSSRYLVKRTGEKVFLECVQDMDHENMFWYRQDPGLGLRLIYFSYDVKMKEKGDIPEGYSVSREKKERFSLILESASTNQTSMYLCASSLVASPDEQFFGPGTRLTVL.

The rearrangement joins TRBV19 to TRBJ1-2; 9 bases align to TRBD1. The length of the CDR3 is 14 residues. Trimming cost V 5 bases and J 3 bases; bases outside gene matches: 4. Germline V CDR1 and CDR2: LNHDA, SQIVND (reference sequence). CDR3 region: CASSLRTGDYGYTF. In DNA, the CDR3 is TGTGCCAGTAGTCTCCGGACAGGGGACTATGGCTACACCTTC.

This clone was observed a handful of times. As DNA, the CDR3 is TGTGCCAGCAGTTTGTTCGTCCGGACAGGTCAATCGACAAATTCACCCCTCCACTTT. It encodes CASSLFVRTGQSTNSPLHF. The chain uses TRBV27 and TRBJ1-6, with 7 nucleotides matching TRBD1. The CDR3 is 19 amino acids. With 3 bases clipped from V and 7 bases from J, the junction kept 18 bases outside the gene matches. In germline, CDR1 is MNHEY, CDR2 SMNVEV (reference sequence).

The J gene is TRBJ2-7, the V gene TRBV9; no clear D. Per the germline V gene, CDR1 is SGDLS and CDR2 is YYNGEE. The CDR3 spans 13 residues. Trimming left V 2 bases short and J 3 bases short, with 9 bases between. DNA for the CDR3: TGTGCCAGCAGCGTTGGCAGTAACTACGAGCAGTACTTC. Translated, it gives CASSVGSNYEQYF.

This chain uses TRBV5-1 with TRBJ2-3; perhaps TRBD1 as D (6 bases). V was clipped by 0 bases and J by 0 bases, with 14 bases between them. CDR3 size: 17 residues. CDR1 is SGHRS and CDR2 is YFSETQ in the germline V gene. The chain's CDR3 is CASSLGLGTTSTDTQYF. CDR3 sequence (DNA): TGCGCCAGCAGCTTGGGCCTTGGGACAACCAGCACAGATACGCAGTATTTT.

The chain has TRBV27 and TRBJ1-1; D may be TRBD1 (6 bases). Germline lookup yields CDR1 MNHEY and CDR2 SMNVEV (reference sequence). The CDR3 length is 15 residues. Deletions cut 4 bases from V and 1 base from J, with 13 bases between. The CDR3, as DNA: TGTGCCAGCAGTTCCGCAGGGGCGGGGAACACTGAAGCTTTCTTT. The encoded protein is CASSSAGAGNTEAFF.

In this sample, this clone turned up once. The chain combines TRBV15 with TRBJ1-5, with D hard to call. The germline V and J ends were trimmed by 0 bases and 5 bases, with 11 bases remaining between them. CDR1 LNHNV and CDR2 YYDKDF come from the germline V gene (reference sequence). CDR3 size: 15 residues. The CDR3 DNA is TGTGCCACCAGCAGAGATAGCGGTTCACATCAGCCCCAGCATTTT. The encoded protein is CATSRDSGSHQPQHF.

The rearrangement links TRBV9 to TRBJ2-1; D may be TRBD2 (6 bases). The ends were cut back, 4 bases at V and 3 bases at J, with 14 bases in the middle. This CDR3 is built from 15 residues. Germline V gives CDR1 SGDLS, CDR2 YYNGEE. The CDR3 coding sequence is TGTGCCAGCAGCCCACGCCGCGGGGACTACAATGAGCAGTTCTTC. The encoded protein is CASSPRRGDYNEQFF. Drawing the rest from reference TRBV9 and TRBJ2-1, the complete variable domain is DSGVTQTPKHLITATGQRVTLRCSPRSGDLSVYWYQQSLDQGLQFLIQYYNGEERAKGNILERFSAQQFPDLHSELNLSSLELGDSALYFCASSPRRGDYNEQFFGPGTRLTVL.

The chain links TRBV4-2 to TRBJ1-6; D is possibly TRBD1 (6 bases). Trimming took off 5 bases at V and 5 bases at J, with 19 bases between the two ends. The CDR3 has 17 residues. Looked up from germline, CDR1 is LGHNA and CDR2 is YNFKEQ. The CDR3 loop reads CASSDRSGGANNSPLHF. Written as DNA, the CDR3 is TGTGCCAGCAGCGATCGTAGCGGGGGGGCGAATAATTCACCCCTCCACTTT.

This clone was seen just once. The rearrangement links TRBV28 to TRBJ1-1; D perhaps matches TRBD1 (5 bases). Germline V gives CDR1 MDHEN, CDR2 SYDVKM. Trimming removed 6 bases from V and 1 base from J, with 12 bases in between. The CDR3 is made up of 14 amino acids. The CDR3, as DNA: TGTGCCAGCAGGCCATCCGGGGGGAACACTGAAGCTTTCTTT. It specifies CASRPSGGNTEAFF. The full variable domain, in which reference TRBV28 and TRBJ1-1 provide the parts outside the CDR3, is DVKVTQSSRYLVKRTGEKVFLECVQDMDHENMFWYRQDPGLGLRLIYFSYDVKMKEKGDIPEGYSVSREKKERFSLILESASTNQTSMYLCASRPSGGNTEAFFGQGTRLTVV.

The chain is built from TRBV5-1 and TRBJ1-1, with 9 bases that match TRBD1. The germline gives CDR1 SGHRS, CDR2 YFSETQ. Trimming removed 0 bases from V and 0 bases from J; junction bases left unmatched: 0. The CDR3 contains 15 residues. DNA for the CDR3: TGCGCCAGCAGCTTGGGGGACAGGGTGAACACTGAAGCTTTCTTT. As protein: CASSLGDRVNTEAFF.

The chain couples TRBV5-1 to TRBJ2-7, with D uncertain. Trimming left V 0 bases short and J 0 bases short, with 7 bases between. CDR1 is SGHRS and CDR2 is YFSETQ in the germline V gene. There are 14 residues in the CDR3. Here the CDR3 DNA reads TGCGCCAGCAGCTTGGATGTTAGCTCCTACGAGCAGTACTTC. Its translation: CASSLDVSSYEQYF.

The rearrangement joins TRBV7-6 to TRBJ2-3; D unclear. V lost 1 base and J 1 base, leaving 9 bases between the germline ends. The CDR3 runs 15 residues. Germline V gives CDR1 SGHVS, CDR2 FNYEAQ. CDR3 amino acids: CASSLGPRGTDTQYF. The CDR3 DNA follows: TGTGCCAGCAGCTTAGGCCCCCGGGGCACAGATACGCAGTATTTT.

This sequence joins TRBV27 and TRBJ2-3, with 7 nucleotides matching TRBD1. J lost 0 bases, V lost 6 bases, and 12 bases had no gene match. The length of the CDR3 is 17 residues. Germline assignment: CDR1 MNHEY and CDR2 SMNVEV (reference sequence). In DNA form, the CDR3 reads TGTGCCAGCAGACACAAGACAGGGTCCTTTAGCACAGATACGCAGTATTTT. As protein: CASRHKTGSFSTDTQYF.